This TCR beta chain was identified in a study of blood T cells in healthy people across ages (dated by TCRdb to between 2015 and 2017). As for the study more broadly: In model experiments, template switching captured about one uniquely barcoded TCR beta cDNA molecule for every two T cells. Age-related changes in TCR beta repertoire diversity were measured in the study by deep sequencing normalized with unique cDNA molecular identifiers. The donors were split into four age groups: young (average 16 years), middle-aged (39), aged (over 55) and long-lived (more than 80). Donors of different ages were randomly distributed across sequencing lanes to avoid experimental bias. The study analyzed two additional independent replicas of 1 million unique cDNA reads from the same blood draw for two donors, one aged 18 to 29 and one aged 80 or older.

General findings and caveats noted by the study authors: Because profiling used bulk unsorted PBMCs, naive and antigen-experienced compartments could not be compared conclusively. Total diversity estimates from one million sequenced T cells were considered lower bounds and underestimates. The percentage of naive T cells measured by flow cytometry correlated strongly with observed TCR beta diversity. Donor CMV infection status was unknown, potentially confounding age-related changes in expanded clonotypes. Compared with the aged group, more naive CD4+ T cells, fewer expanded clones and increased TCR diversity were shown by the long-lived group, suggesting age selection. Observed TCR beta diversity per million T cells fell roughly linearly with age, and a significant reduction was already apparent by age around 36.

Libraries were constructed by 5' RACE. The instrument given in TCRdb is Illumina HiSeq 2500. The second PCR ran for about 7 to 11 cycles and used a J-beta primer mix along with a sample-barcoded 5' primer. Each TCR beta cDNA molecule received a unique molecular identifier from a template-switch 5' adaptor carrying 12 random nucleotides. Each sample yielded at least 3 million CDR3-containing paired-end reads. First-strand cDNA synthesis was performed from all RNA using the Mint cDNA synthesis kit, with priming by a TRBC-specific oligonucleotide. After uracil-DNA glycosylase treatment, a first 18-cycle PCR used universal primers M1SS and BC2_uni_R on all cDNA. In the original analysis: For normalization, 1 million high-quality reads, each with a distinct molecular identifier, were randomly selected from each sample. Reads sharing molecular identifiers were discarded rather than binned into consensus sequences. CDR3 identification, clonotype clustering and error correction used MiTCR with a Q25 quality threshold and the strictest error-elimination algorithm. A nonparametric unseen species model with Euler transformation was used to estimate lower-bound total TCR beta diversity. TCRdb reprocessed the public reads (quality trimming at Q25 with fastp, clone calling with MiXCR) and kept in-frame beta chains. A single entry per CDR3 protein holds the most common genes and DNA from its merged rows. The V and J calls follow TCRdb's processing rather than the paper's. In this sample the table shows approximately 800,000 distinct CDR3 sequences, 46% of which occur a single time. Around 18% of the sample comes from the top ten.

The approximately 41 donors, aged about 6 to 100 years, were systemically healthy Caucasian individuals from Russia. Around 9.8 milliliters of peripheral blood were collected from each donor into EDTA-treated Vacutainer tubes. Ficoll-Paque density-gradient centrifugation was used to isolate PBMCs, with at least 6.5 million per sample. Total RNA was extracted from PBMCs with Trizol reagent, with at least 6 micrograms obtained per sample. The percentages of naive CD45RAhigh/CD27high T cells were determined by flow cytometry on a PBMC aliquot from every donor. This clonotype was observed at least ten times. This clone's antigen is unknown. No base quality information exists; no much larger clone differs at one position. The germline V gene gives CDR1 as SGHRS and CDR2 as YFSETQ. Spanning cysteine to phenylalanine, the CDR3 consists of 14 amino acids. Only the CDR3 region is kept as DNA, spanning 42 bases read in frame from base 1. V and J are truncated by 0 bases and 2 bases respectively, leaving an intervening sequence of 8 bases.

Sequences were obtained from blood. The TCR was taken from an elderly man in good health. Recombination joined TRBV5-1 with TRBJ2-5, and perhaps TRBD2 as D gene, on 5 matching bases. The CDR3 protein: CASSLGPGQETQYF. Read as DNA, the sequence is TGCGCCAGCAGCTTGGGCCCGGGACAAGAGACCCAGTACTTC.